This T cell receptor beta chain was found in a study of T cells in Graves' hyperthyroidism and ophthalmopathy. CDR3 length equals 13 residues. V was clipped by 2 bases and J by 8 bases, with 10 bases between them. Germline V lookup: CDR1 MDHEN, CDR2 SYDVKM. This clonotype appeared many times. What was amplified from RNA transcripts were TCR beta CDR3 regions. Researchers ran a first-round RT-PCR on the TCR CDR3 using the HTBI primer set. MiXCR, run by TCRdb on the multiplex PCR reads, gives a single entry per CDR3 protein. The profile covers roughly 580,000 distinct CDR3 sequences, with around 13% appearing a single time and approximately 5.7% taken by the ten largest.

Sample: blood. The clonotype comes from a woman under 40 with Graves' hyperthyroidism that later progressed to Graves' ophthalmopathy. The chain links TRBV28 to TRBJ2-4; D is uncertain. CDR3 sequence: CASSLSERDIQYF. As DNA, the CDR3 is TGTGCCAGCAGTTTAAGTGAGAGAGACATTCAGTACTTC.